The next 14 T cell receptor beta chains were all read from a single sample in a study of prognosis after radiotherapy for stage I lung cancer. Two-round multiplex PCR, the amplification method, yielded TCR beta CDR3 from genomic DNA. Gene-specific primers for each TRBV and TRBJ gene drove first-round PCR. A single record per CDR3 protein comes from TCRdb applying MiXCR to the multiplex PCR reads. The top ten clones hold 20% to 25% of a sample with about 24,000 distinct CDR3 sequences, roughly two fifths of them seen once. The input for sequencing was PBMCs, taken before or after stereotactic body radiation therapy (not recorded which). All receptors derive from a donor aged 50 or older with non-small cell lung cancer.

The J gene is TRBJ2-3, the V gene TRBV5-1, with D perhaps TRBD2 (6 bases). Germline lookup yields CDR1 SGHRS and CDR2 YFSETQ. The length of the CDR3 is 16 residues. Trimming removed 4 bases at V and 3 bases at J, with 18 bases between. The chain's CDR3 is CASSPEAGLATDTQYF. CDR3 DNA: TGCGCCAGCAGCCCGGAGGCCGGGCTAGCGACAGATACGCAGTATTTT. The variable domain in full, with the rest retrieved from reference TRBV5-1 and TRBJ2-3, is KAGVTQTPRYLIKTRGQQVTLSCSPISGHRSVSWYQQTPGQGLQFLFEYFSETQRNKGNFPGRFSGRQFSNSRSEMNVSTLELGDSALYLCASSPEAGLATDTQYFGPGTRLTVL.

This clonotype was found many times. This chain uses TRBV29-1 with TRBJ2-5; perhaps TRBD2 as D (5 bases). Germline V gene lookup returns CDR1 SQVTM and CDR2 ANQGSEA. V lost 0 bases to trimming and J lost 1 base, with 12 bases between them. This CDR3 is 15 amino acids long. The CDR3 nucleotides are TGCAGCGTTGAAGACCTTCGTGGACTCCAAGAGACCCAGTACTTC. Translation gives CSVEDLRGLQETQYF.

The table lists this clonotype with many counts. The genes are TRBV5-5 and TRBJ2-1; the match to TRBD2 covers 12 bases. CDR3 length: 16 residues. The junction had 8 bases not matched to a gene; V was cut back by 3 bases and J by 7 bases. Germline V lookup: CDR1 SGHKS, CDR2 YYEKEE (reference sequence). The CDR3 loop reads CASSSSTSGRRNEQFF. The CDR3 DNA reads TGTGCCAGCAGCTCTTCAACTAGCGGGAGGAGGAATGAGCAGTTCTTC.

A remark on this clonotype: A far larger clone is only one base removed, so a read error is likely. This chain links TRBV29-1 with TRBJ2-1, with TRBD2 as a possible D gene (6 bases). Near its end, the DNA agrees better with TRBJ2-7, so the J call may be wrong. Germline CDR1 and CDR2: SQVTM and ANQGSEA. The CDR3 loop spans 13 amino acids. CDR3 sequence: CSFEAGSSYEQYF. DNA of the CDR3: TGCAGCTTTGAAGCCGGGAGCTCCTACGAGCAGTACTTC.

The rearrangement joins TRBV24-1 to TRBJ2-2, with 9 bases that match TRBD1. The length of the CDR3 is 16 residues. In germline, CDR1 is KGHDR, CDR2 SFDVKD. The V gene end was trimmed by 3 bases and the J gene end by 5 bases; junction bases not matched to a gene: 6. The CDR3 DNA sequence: TGTGCCACCAGTGATGTCGGGACAGGGACTACCGGGGAGCTGTTTTTT. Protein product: CATSDVGTGTTGELFF.

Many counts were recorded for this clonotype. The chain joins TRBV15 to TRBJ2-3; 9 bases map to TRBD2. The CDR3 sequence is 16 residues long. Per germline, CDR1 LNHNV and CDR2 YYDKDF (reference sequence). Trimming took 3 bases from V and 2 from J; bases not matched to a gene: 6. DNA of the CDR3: TGTGCCACCAGCAGGGTCCTAGCGGGGTACACAGATACGCAGTATTTT. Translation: CATSRVLAGYTDTQYF.

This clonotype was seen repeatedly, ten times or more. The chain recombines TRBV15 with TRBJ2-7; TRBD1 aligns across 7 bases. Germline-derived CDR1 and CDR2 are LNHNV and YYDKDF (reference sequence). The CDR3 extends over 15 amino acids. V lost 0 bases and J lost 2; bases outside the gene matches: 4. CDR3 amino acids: CATSRDSDRAYEQYF. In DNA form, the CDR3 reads TGTGCCACCAGCAGAGATAGCGACAGGGCCTACGAGCAGTACTTC. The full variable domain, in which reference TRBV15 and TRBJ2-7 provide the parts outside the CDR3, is DAMVIQNPRYQVTQFGKPVTLSCSQTLNHNVMYWYQQKSSQAPKLLFHYYDKDFNNEADTPDNFQSRRPNTSFCFLDIRSPGLGDTAMYLCATSRDSDRAYEQYFGPGTRLTVT.

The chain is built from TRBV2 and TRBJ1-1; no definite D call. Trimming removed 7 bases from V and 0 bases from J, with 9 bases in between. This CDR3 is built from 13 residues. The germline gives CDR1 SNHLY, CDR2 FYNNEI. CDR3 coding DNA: TGTGCCAGCATGTGGAAAGTGAACACTGAAGCTTTCTTT. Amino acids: CASMWKVNTEAFF. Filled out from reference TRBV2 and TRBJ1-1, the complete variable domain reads EPEVTQTPSHQVTQMGQEVILRCVPISNHLYFYWYRQILGQKVEFLVSFYNNEISEKSEIFDDQFSVERPDGSNFTLKIRSTKLEDSAMYFCASMWKVNTEAFFGQGTRLTVV.

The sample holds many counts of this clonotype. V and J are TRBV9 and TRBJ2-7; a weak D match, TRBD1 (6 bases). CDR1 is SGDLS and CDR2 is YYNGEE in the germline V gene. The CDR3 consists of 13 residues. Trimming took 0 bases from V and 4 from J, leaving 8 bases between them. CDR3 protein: CASSVEQGYEQYF. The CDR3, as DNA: TGTGCCAGCAGCGTAGAACAGGGATACGAGCAGTACTTC.

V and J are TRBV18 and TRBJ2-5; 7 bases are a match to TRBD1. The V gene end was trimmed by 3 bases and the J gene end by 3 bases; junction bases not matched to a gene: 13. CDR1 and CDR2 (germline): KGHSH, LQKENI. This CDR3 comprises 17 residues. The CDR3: CASSPHSPGGPKETQYF. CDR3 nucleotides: TGTGCCAGCTCACCCCACTCCCCAGGGGGACCTAAAGAGACCCAGTACTTC.

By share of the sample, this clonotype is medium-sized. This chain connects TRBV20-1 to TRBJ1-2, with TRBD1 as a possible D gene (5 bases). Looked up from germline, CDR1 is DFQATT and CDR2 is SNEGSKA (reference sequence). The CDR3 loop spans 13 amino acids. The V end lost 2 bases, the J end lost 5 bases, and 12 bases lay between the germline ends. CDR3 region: CSARTRDGYGYTF. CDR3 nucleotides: TGCAGTGCTAGAACCCGGGACGGATATGGCTACACCTTC.

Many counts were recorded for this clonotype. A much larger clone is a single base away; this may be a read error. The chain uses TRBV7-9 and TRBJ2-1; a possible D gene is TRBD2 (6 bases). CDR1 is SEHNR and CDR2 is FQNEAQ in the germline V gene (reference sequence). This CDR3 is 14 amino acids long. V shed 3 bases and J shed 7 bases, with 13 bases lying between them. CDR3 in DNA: TGTGCCAGCAGCTTCCAGGGAGGTCGGAATGAGCAGTTCTTC. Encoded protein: CASSFQGGRNEQFF.

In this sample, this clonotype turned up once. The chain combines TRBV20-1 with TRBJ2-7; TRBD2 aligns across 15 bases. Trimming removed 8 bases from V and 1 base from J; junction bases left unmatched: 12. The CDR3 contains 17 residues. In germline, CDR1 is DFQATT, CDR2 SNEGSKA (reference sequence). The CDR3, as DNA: TGCAGTTCCCTATGGACTAGCGGGAGGGCCGGTTCCTACGAGCAGTACTTC. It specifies CSSLWTSGRAGSYEQYF.

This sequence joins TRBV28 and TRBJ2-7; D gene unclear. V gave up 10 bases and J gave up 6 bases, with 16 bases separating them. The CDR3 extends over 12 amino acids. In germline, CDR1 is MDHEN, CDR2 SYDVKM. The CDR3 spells CAIVAGACEQYF. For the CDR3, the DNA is TGTGCCATTGTTGCTGGAGCTTGCGAGCAGTACTTC.